Below, one T cell receptor beta chain is given with its context. What it recognizes is unknown. Blood RNA came from unsorted whole blood; germline DNA was also extracted. From germline, CDR1 is MNHNS and CDR2 SASEGT. The CDR3 covers 12 residues. V was trimmed by 10 bases and J by 3 bases, leaving 13 bases between them. This record comes from a study of tumor-infiltrating lymphocytes in primary liver carcinoma. For the study at large: Donors had hepatocellular carcinoma or combined HCC and intrahepatic cholangiocarcinoma.

Study-wide results and limits: Unsorted bulk samples meant CD4+ and CD8+ repertoires went uncompared. Tumor top-250-clone fractions significantly exceeded those of blood (p = 0.039).

The input was 500 ng total RNA; TCR beta cDNA was made from it with a constant-region primer. Modified slightly, ARM-PCR produced TCR beta libraries over three nested multiplex PCR rounds. Primers for the first two PCR rounds were TRBV1-TRBV30 forward primers and a C-beta reverse primer (approximately 10 cycles per round). TCRdb reprocessed the multiplex PCR reads via MiXCR and lists one record per CDR3 protein. The top ten hold 15% to 20% of the sample, which has fewer than 400,000 distinct CDR3 sequences, around three fifths seen once. The chain uses TRBV6-1 and TRBJ2-7; the D gene is possibly TRBD1 (5 bases). The sequencing input was peripheral blood. This TCR was recovered from a woman in her 30s with primary liver carcinoma and hepatitis B virus infection. The CDR3 nucleotides are TGTGCCACCCTTGACAGATTCTACGAGCAGTACTTC. The encoded protein is CATLDRFYEQYF.